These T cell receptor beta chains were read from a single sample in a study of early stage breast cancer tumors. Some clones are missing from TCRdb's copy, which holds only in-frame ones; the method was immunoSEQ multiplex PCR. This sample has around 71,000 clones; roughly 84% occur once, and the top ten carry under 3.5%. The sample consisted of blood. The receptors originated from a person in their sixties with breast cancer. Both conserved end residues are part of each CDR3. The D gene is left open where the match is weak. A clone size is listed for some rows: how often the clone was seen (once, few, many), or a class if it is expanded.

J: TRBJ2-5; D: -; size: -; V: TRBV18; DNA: TGTGCCAGCTCACCCACCCAAGAGACCCAGTACTTC; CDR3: CASSPTQETQYF
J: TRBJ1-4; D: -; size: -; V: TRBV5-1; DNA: TGCGCCAGCCGGGGAACTAATGAAAAACTGTTTTTT; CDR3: CASRGTNEKLFF
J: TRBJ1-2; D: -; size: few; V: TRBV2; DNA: TGTGCCAGCAGTGAACAGGGGTATGGCTACACCTTC; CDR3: CASSEQGYGYTF
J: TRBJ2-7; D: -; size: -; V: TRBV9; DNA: TGTGCCAGCAGCCCCGGTGGAGGGTCATATGGCTACGAGCAGTACTTC; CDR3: CASSPGGGSYGYEQYF
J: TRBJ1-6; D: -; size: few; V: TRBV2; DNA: TGTGCCAGCAGTCCCTCTGGGGATTCACCCCTCCACTTT; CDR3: CASSPSGDSPLHF
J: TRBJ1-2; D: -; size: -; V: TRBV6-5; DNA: TGTGCCAGCAGCCCCAGGGGTAGGGATTACGGCTACACCTTC; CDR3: CASSPRGRDYGYTF
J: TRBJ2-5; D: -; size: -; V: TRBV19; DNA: TGTGCCAGTAGTAAAGGAACCCTCTTGGGAGAGACCCAGTACTTC; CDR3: CASSKGTLLGETQYF
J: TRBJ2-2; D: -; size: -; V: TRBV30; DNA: TGTGCCTGGAAGGTTACAGGGGAGGTCACCGGGGAGCTGTTTTTT; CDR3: CAWKVTGEVTGELFF
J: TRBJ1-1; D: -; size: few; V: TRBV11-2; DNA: TGTGCCAGCAGCTTGAAGGGGAACACTGAAGCTTTCTTT; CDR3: CASSLKGNTEAFF
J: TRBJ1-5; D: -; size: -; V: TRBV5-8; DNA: TGTGCCAGCAGCCGAATGGGTAATAAGGCTCAGCCCCAGCATTTT; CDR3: CASSRMGNKAQPQHF
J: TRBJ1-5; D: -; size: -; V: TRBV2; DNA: TGTGCCAGCGGTCCTGGGAATCAGCCCCAGCATTTT; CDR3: CASGPGNQPQHF
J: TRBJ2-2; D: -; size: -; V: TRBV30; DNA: TGTGCCTGCCCCTCGCGGGGCACCGGGGAGCTGTTTTTT; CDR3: CACPSRGTGELFF
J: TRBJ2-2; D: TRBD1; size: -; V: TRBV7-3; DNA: TGTGCCAGCAGCTTACAGGGGGCGAACACCGGGGAGCTGTTTTTT; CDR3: CASSLQGANTGELFF
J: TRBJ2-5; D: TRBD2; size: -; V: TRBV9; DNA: TGTGCCAGCAGCGTCTTCGATCGGACTAGCGGGGGGGAGACCCAGTACTTC; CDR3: CASSVFDRTSGGETQYF
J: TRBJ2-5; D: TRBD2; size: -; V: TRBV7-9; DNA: TGTGCCAGCAGCCCGGGGACTAGCGTACAGACCCAGTACTTC; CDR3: CASSPGTSVQTQYF
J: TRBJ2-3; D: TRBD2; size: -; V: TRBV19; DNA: TGTGCCAGTAGTCCCGAAACGGGGGGAAGCACAGATACGCAGTATTTT; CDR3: CASSPETGGSTDTQYF
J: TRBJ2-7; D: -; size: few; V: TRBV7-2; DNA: TGTGCCAGCAACCCGGGACGGGGCTACGAGCAGTACTTC; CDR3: CASNPGRGYEQYF
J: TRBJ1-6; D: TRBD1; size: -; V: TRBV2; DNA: TGTGCCAGCAGTGAAGATGGACAGGGGATAACTTCACCCCTCCACTTT; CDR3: CASSEDGQGITSPLHF
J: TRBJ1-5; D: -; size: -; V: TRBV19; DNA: TGTGCCAGTAGTATCCGGGCCCCCGGGCACGGGGATCAGCCCCAGCATTTT; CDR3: CASSIRAPGHGDQPQHF
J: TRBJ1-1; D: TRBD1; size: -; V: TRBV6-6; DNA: TGTGCCAGCACAAAGGGGGCCACTGAAGCTTTCTTT; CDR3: CASTKGATEAFF
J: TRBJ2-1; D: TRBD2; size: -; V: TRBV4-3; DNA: TGCGCCAGCAGCCAAGATCGGGGACTAGCGGTCGGCTATGAGCAGTTCTTC; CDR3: CASSQDRGLAVGYEQFF
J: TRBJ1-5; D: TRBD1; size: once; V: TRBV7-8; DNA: TGTGCCAGCAGCCCCGGGACAGGCTTCAATCAGCCCCAGCATTTT; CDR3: CASSPGTGFNQPQHF
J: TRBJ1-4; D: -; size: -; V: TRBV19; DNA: TGTGCCAGTAGTGTCCGGGGCTCGCTACTGAAAAAACTGTTTTTT; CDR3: CASSVRGSLLKKLFF
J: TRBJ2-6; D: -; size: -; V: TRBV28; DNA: TGTGCCAGCAGTAGCAACTCTGGGGCCAACGTCCTGACTTTC; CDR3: CASSSNSGANVLTF
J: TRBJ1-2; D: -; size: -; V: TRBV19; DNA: TGTGCCAGTAGTATCCCAAACTCCGGGACGGACTATGGCTACACCTTC; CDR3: CASSIPNSGTDYGYTF
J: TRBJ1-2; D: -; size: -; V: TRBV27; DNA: TGTGCCAGCAGGGTTAAGCCGGGTTCTTACTATGGCTACACCTTC; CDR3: CASRVKPGSYYGYTF
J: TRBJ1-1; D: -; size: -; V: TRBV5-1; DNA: TGCGCCAGCAGCTTCCCCCCTGGGGGCCCCCAGAAGAACACTGAAGCTTTCTTT; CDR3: CASSFPPGGPQKNTEAFF
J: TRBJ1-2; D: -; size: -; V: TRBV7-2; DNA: TGTGCCAGCAGCCCGCACGGACAGTTGCACTATGGCTACACCTTC; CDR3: CASSPHGQLHYGYTF
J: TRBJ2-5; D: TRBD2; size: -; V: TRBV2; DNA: TGTGCCAGCAGTGCCCAGAACGGGGGGGAGACCCAGTACTTC; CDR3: CASSAQNGGETQYF
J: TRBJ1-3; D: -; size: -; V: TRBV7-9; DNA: TGTGCCAGCCACGGAAACACCATATATTTT; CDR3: CASHGNTIYF
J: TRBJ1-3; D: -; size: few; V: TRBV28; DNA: TGTGCCAGCAGCCTGGGAAACACCATATATTTT; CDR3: CASSLGNTIYF
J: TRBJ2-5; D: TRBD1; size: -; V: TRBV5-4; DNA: TGTGCCAGCAGCTTCTGGGACAGGGGAGAGACCCAGTACTTC; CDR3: CASSFWDRGETQYF
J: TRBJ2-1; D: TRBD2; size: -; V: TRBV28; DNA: TGTGCCAGCAGGCGGGAGAATGAGCAGTTCTTC; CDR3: CASRRENEQFF
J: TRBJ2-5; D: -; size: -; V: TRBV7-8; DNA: TGTGCCAGCAGGGGGGCAGCACAAGAGACCCAGTACTTC; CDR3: CASRGAAQETQYF
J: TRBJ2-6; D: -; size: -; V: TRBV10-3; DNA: TGTGCCATCAGTGATTCAGGGACTGGGGCCAACGTCCTGACTTTC; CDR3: CAISDSGTGANVLTF
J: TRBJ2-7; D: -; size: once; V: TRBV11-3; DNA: TGTGCCAGCAGCCCCGGGGGAGAGGACGAGCAGTACTTC; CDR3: CASSPGGEDEQYF
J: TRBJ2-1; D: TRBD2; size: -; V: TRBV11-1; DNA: TGTGCCAGCTCACAGCGTGGACTAGCGGGAGTACATGAGCAGTTCTTC; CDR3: CASSQRGLAGVHEQFF
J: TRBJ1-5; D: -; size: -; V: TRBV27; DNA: TGTGCCAGCAGTCTGGAGGGACAACAGCCCCAGCATTTT; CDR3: CASSLEGQQPQHF
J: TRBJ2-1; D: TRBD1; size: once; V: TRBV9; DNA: TGTGCCAGCAGCGTCTCCGGACAGGGCTACAATGAGCAGTTCTTC; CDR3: CASSVSGQGYNEQFF
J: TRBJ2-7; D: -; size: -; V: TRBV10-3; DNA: TGTGCCATCAGACGGACTGAGCGAGGCGAGCAGTACTTC; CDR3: CAIRRTERGEQYF
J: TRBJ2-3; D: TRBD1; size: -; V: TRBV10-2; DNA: TGCGCCAGCCTCGGCCAGGGGGTTTTTGGGGATACGCAGTATTTT; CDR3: CASLGQGVFGDTQYF
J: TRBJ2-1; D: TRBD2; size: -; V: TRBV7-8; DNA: TGTGCCAGCAGCTTAATATGGGCGGGAGTTGGTAATGAGCAGTTCTTC; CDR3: CASSLIWAGVGNEQFF
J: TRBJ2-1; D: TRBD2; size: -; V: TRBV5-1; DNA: TGCGCCAGCAGCTTGAGCGGGGCCCTAACTGAGCAGTTCTTC; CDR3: CASSLSGALTEQFF
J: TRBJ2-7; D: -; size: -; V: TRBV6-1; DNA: TGTGCCAGCAAGGATCACGTGGGCGAGCAGTACTTC; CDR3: CASKDHVGEQYF